This T cell receptor (beta chain) was captured by sequencing in a study of CD8+ T cells in alopecia areata. Extraction and reverse transcription of RNA yielded cDNA as the sequencing template. The table came from immunoSEQ multiplex PCR; TCRdb's copy has only in-frame clones and leaves some out. This table has about 220,000 clones, about 50% appearing once. The treatment: oral pan-JAK inhibitor, 5-10 mg twice daily. The germline CDR1 and CDR2 sequences are SGHTA and FQGNSA. This CDR3 contains 14 residues. Unmatched junction bases numbered 6, after V lost 5 bases and J lost 4 bases. The sequence came from a human donor with alopecia areata. This chain connects TRBV7-2 to TRBJ1-2, with 8 bases matching TRBD1. Specimen: CD4+ T cells sorted from blood, collected at week 4, from a patient treated with tofacitinib. The CDR3 nucleotides read TGTGCCAGCAGCCTAACGACAGGGGTCTATGGCTACACCTTC. This codes for CASSLTTGVYGYTF.